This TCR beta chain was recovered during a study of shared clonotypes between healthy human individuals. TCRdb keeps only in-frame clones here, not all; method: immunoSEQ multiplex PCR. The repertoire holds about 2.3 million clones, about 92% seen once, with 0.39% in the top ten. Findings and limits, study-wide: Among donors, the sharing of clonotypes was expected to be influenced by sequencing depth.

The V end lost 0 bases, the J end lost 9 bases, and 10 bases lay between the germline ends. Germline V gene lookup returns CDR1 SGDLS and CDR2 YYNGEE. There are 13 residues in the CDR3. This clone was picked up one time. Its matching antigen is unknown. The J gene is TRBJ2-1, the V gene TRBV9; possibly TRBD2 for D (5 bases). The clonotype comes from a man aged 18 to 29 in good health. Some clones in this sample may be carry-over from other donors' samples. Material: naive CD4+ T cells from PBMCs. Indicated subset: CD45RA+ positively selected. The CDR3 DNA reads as TGTGCCAGCAGCGTAGGTCCTAGCAGTGAGCAGTTCTTC. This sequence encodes CASSVGPSSEQFF.